One sample yielded the 25 T cell receptor beta chains listed below, sequenced in a study of cytotoxic CD8 clonotypes in ibrutinib-treated CLL. TCRdb's table, derived via immunoSEQ multiplex PCR, lists solely in-frame clones and lacks some. The sample carries 150,000 to 200,000 clones, approximately 80% recorded once. Sequences were derived from PBMCs, sampled after 12 months of ibrutinib treatment. All receptors derive from a human donor with chronic lymphocytic leukemia.

The chain links TRBV28 to TRBJ2-7; D gene uncertain. Trimming cost V 1 base and J 3 bases, with 16 bases left between them. The length of the CDR3 is 16 residues. Germline V gene sequence: CDR1 MDHEN, CDR2 SYDVKM. CDR3 residues: CASSLYRLDQSYEQYF. The CDR3 DNA sequence: TGTGCCAGCAGTTTATATCGGCTGGATCAAAGCTACGAGCAGTACTTC. Filled out from reference TRBV28 and TRBJ2-7, the complete variable domain reads DVKVTQSSRYLVKRTGEKVFLECVQDMDHENMFWYRQDPGLGLRLIYFSYDVKMKEKGDIPEGYSVSREKKERFSLILESASTNQTSMYLCASSLYRLDQSYEQYFGPGTRLTVT.

V and J are TRBV4-2 and TRBJ1-5; no clear D gene. Looked up from germline, CDR1 is LGHNA and CDR2 is YNFKEQ. The CDR3 sequence is 16 residues long. V was trimmed by 1 base and J by 0 bases, leaving 10 bases between them. The CDR3 sequence is CASSQGSGDSNQPQHF. CDR3 bases: TGTGCCAGCAGCCAAGGAAGTGGGGATAGCAATCAGCCCCAGCATTTT.

The chain employs TRBV10-3 and TRBJ2-2; D possibly matches TRBD1 or TRBD2 (5 bases each). Trimming removed 9 bases at V and 0 bases at J, with 11 bases between. CDR3 length: 14 amino acids. CDR1 and CDR2 (germline): ENHRY, SYGVKD. CDR3 DNA: TGTGCCATTTCCGGGACGCCGAACACCGGGGAGCTGTTTTTT. Amino acids: CAISGTPNTGELFF.

The chain recombines TRBV11-2 with TRBJ2-7; D uncertain. Per germline, CDR1 SGHAT and CDR2 FQNNGV. The V end was cut by 1 base, the J end by 6 bases, with 10 bases between. The CDR3 runs to 13 residues. CDR3 amino acids: CASSLGSVGEQYF. CDR3 nucleotides: TGTGCCAGCAGCTTAGGATCGGTTGGCGAGCAGTACTTC.

The chain couples TRBV7-8 to TRBJ1-1; 10 bases match TRBD1. CDR1 is SGHVS, CDR2 FQNEAQ, per germline. There are 14 residues in the CDR3. V was clipped by 5 bases and J by 6 bases; unmatched bases: 6. In DNA form, the CDR3 reads TGTGCCAGCAGCGTTGGGACAGGGGAGTCTGAAGCTTTCTTT. Protein product: CASSVGTGESEAFF.

The chain employs TRBV11-3 and TRBJ2-3, with 7 positions matching TRBD2. The germline V gene has CDR1 SGHNT and CDR2 YENEEA. V lost 6 bases, J lost 3 bases, and 3 bases stayed unmatched. CDR3 length equals 13 residues. The CDR3 loop reads CASSGRATDTQYF. The CDR3 DNA is TGTGCCAGCAGTGGGAGGGCGACAGATACGCAGTATTTT. Full variable domain (outside the CDR3, taken from reference TRBV11-3 and TRBJ2-3): EAGVVQSPRYKIIEKKQPVAFWCNPISGHNTLYWYLQNLGQGPELLIRYENEEAVDDSQLPKDRFSAERLKGVDSTLKIQPAELGDSAVYLCASSGRATDTQYFGPGTRLTVL.

The genes are TRBV7-2 and TRBJ1-3, with 7 bases identical to TRBD1. The CDR3 length is 16 residues. V was clipped by 5 bases and J by 0 bases; unmatched bases: 7. Germline loops: CDR1 SGHTA, CDR2 FQGNSA. The CDR3 DNA reads as TGTGCCAGCAGCAAAGAAGGGACAGTCTCTGGAAACACCATATATTTT. Amino acid sequence: CASSKEGTVSGNTIYF.

About this clone itself: Other DNA sequences from this sample encode an identical CDR3 as well. The chain links TRBV6-1 to TRBJ2-7; D might be TRBD1 (6 bases). The germline V gene has CDR1 MNHNS and CDR2 SASEGT. Deletions cut 4 bases from V and 4 bases from J, with 14 bases between. There are 14 residues in the CDR3. DNA for the CDR3: TGTGCCAGCAGTGTCGTTCAGGGGAGTTACGAGCAGTACTTC. Amino acid sequence: CASSVVQGSYEQYF.

The count of this clone is one. The V call is TRBV5-4, the J call TRBJ2-2; 10 bases are a match to TRBD2. J lost 1 base, V lost 4 bases, and 10 bases had no gene match. Germline-derived CDR1 and CDR2 are SGHNT and YYREEE (reference sequence). The CDR3 loop spans 18 amino acids. CDR3 protein: CASSLILGLARNTGELFF. CDR3 DNA sequence: TGTGCCAGCAGCCTGATCTTGGGACTAGCGAGGAACACCGGGGAGCTGTTTTTT.

The chain links TRBV19 to TRBJ2-1; 15 bases align to TRBD2. V was pared by 5 bases and J by 0 bases, with 8 bases of the junction left unmatched. The CDR3 runs to 19 residues. CDR1 is LNHDA, CDR2 SQIVND, per germline (reference sequence). The CDR3 sequence: CASSRRTSGRASSYNEQFF. The CDR3 nucleotides are TGTGCCAGTAGTCGGAGGACTAGCGGGAGGGCCAGCTCCTACAATGAGCAGTTCTTC.

This clone turned up a few times. The V gene is TRBV7-3, the J gene TRBJ1-5; 7 nucleotides align to TRBD1. V shed 3 bases and J 0 bases; nucleotides not matched to a gene: 14. The CDR3 spans 19 residues. The germline V gene encodes CDR1 SGHTA and CDR2 FQGTGA. CDR3 protein: CASSLVRRGPPYSNQPQHF. CDR3 DNA: TGTGCCAGCAGCTTGGTAAGGAGGGGGCCGCCTTATAGCAATCAGCCCCAGCATTTT.

The V and J genes are TRBV7-2 and TRBJ2-7; D gene uncertain. The length of the CDR3 is 12 residues. The V and J ends lost 4 bases and 3 bases respectively, with 7 bases between them. Germline CDR1 and CDR2: SGHTA and FQGNSA. The CDR3 region is CASSSTLYEQYF. Written as DNA, the CDR3 is TGTGCCAGCAGCTCTACGCTCTACGAGCAGTACTTC. Using reference TRBV7-2 and TRBJ2-7 for the parts outside the CDR3, the full variable domain is GAGVSQSPSNKVTEKGKDVELRCDPISGHTALYWYRQSLGQGLEFLIYFQGNSAPDKSGLPSDRFSAERTGGSVSTLTIQRTQQEDSAVYLCASSSTLYEQYFGPGTRLTVT.

This chain connects TRBV4-1 to TRBJ2-2, with 7 bases that match TRBD2. The germline gives CDR1 MGHRA, CDR2 YSYEKL. Unmatched junction bases numbered 10, after V lost 0 bases and J lost 6 bases. The CDR3 contains 17 residues. The CDR3 coding sequence is TGCGCCAGCAGCCAAGATGAGGGGAGGGGATGGGCCGGGGAGCTGTTTTTT. Its protein product is CASSQDEGRGWAGELFF.

The V gene is TRBV7-6, the J gene TRBJ1-6, with D possibly being TRBD1 (6 bases). V was trimmed by 5 bases and J by 7 bases, leaving 15 bases between them. CDR3 length: 15 amino acids. In germline, CDR1 is SGHVS, CDR2 FNYEAQ. The DNA of the CDR3 is TGTGCCAGCAGCCCGTCTTGGGGGGCAAATTCACCCCTCCACTTT. Translation: CASSPSWGANSPLHF.

This clone was observed a single time. The chain recombines TRBV5-6 with TRBJ1-2; TRBD1 aligns across 7 bases. Trimming at V came to 4 bases and at J to 1 base, leaving 4 bases not matched to a gene. Per germline, CDR1 SGHDT and CDR2 YYEEEE. The CDR3 is 14 residues long. The CDR3 DNA is TGTGCCAGCAGCCAGAGGGGGCTTAACTATGGCTACACCTTC. Protein: CASSQRGLNYGYTF.

The chain employs TRBV28 and TRBJ2-1, with 11 positions matching TRBD1. The CDR3 is 15 residues long. V shed 4 bases and J 10 bases; nucleotides not matched to a gene: 9. Per the germline V gene, CDR1 is MDHEN and CDR2 is SYDVKM. CDR3 nucleotide sequence: TGTGCCAGCAGTTCCGCCGGACAGGGGGCAAGGGAGCAGTTCTTC. The encoded protein is CASSSAGQGAREQFF. The variable domain in full, with the rest retrieved from reference TRBV28 and TRBJ2-1, is DVKVTQSSRYLVKRTGEKVFLECVQDMDHENMFWYRQDPGLGLRLIYFSYDVKMKEKGDIPEGYSVSREKKERFSLILESASTNQTSMYLCASSSAGQGAREQFFGPGTRLTVL.

This clone appeared a single time. The chain joins TRBV6-1 to TRBJ2-3; possibly TRBD2 for D (6 bases). V dropped 3 bases and J dropped 6 bases, with 13 bases sitting between them. The CDR3 is made up of 14 amino acids. The V gene's germline CDR1 is MNHNS and CDR2 SASEGT. The CDR3 here is CASSDGGLADTQYF. CDR3 DNA sequence: TGTGCCAGCAGTGATGGAGGGCTCGCCGATACGCAGTATTTT.

Note on this clone: Other DNA sequences in this sample translate to the same CDR3. The V and J genes are TRBV5-1 and TRBJ1-1, with D perhaps matching TRBD1 (6 bases). Trimming shortened V by 5 bases and J by 1 base, and 9 bases separated the two germline ends. The CDR3 is 13 residues long. CDR1 is SGHRS and CDR2 is YFSETQ in the germline V gene. DNA of the CDR3: TGCGCCAGCAGTCTGGACAGGAACACTGAAGCTTTCTTT. Translating it yields CASSLDRNTEAFF.

The CDR3 sequence: CASSFRPGDEQYF. CDR3 nucleotide sequence: TGTGCCAGCAGTTTTAGACCCGGGGACGAGCAGTACTTC. The J gene is TRBJ2-7, the V gene TRBV6-6, with D possibly TRBD2 on 5 matching bases. There are 13 residues in the CDR3. Per the germline V gene, CDR1 is MNHNY and CDR2 is SVGAGI (reference sequence). The ends were cut back, 4 bases at V and 5 bases at J, with 12 bases in the middle.

This clone showed up just once. This chain connects TRBV11-2 to TRBJ1-2; 9 nucleotides align to TRBD1. Germline V gene data show CDR1 as SGHAT and CDR2 as FQNNGV. V dropped 5 bases and J dropped 4; count of bases not matched to a gene: 2. This CDR3 is built from 13 residues. The CDR3 DNA is TGTGCCAGCAGCGGGGACAGGGCCTATGGCTACACCTTC. Residues: CASSGDRAYGYTF.

The V call is TRBV28, the J call TRBJ1-1; D not certain. This CDR3 has 13 amino acids. The germline CDR1 and CDR2 sequences are MDHEN and SYDVKM. The V gene lost 7 bases and the J gene lost 1 base, with 10 bases spanning the gap. Here the CDR3 reads CASTPPSNTEAFF. In DNA form, the CDR3 reads TGTGCCAGCACCCCACCCTCGAACACTGAAGCTTTCTTT.

This clone was observed once. The genes are TRBV5-1 and TRBJ1-2; D uncertain. Trimming removed 0 bases at V and 1 base at J, with 7 bases between. CDR3 length equals 14 residues. Germline V gene sequence: CDR1 SGHRS, CDR2 YFSETQ. DNA of the CDR3: TGCGCCAGCAGCTTGGGACGGAATAACTATGGCTACACCTTC. This translates into CASSLGRNNYGYTF.

The J gene is TRBJ2-2, the V gene TRBV19, with 7 bases matching TRBD1. V was pared by 6 bases and J by 0 bases, with 7 bases of the junction left unmatched. The length of the CDR3 is 16 residues. Per germline, CDR1 LNHDA and CDR2 SQIVND (reference sequence). CDR3 DNA sequence: TGTGCCAGTAGAGGGGGCCCCGTCGCGAACACCGGGGAGCTGTTTTTT. This encodes CASRGGPVANTGELFF.

This chain uses TRBV29-1 with TRBJ2-7; possible D gene TRBD2, 6 bases. Deletions cut 6 bases from V and 2 bases from J, with 17 bases between. Germline CDR1 is SQVTM and CDR2 is ANQGSEA. The CDR3 consists of 14 residues. Written as DNA, the CDR3 is TGCAGCGTGCTTACGGGACTGCAGACCTACGAGCAGTACTTC. Protein product: CSVLTGLQTYEQYF.

CDR3 nucleotides: TGTGCCAGCAGCCAAGAGGGATGGGGAGGGGACGGCTACACCTTC. It is translated as CASSQEGWGGDGYTF. The rearrangement uses TRBV14 and TRBJ1-2, with a weak D call TRBD1 (5 bases). This CDR3 comprises 15 residues. Germline CDR1 and CDR2: SGHDN and FVKESK. Trimming shortened V by 0 bases and J by 8 bases, and 16 bases separated the two germline ends.